The T cell receptor (beta chain) described here comes from a study of early T cells in non-severe SARS-CoV-2 infection. Turning to the study itself: It was bulk RNA from unsorted whole blood that was sequenced, and the chains were unpaired.

The CDR3 runs 14 residues. V was clipped by 1 base and J by 7 bases, with 10 bases between them. Germline CDR1 is SEHNR and CDR2 is FQNEAQ (reference sequence). Individual cDNA molecules were tagged with unique molecular identifiers. TCRdb used MiXCR to reprocess the 5' RACE reads, holding one entry per CDR3 protein. The repertoire holds 46,000 or so distinct CDR3 sequences, with 6% to 8.5% as singletons. Study conclusions and caveats: VDJdb-based matching was biased toward anti-spike CD8 responses and missed private and CD4 specificities.

A word on this clonotype: Its target is unknown.

This TCR was sampled from an adult who was a healthcare worker with PCR-confirmed SARS-CoV-2 infection or an uninfected control (not recorded which). The sample was whole blood. V usage is TRBV7-9 and J usage is TRBJ1-4; D is unresolved. The CDR3 protein is CASSLEEGGEKLFF. In DNA form, the CDR3 reads TGTGCCAGCAGCTTAGAGGAAGGTGGTGAAAAACTGTTTTTT.